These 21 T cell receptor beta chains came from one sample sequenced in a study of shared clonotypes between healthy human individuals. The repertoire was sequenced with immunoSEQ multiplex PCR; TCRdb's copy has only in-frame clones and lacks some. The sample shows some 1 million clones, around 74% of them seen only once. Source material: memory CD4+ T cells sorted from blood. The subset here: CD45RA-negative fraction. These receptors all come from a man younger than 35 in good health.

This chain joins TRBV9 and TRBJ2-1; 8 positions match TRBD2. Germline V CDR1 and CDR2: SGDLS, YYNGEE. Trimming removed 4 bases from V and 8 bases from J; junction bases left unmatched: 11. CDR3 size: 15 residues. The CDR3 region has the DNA TGTGCCAGCAGCCCCCAACGGGGGGGCCTCTATGAGCAGTTCTTC. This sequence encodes CASSPQRGGLYEQFF.

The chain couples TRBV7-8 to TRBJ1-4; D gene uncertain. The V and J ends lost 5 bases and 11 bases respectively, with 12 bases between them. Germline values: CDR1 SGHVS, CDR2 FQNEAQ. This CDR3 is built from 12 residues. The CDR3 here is CASSPAVLKLFF. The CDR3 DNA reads TGTGCCAGCAGCCCCGCTGTTCTGAAACTGTTTTTT.

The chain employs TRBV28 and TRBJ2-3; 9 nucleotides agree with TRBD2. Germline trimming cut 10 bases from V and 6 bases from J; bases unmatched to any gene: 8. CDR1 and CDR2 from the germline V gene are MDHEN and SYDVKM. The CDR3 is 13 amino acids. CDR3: CATGGGAGDTQYF. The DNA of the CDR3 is TGTGCCACTGGCGGGGGGGCCGGGGATACGCAGTATTTT. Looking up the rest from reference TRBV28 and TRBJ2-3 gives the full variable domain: DVKVTQSSRYLVKRTGEKVFLECVQDMDHENMFWYRQDPGLGLRLIYFSYDVKMKEKGDIPEGYSVSREKKERFSLILESASTNQTSMYLCATGGGAGDTQYFGPGTRLTVL.

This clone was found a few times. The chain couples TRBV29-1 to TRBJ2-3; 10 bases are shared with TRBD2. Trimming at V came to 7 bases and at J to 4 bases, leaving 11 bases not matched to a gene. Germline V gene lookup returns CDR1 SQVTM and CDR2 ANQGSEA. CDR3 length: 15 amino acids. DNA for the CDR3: TGCAGCGCTCCGAGGCTAGCGGGAGTGCCAGATACGCAGTATTTT. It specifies CSAPRLAGVPDTQYF.

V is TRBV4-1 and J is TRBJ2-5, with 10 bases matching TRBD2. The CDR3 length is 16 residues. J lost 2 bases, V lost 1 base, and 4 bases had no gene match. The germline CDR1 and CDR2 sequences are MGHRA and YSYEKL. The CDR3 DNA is TGCGCCAGCAGCCAAGGAGCGGGAGGGACGCAAGAGACCCAGTACTTC. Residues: CASSQGAGGTQETQYF.

CDR3 coding DNA: TGTGCCAGCAGCTTTGGCAGGGCAATAGATACGCAGTATTTT. Residues: CASSFGRAIDTQYF. The chain links TRBV11-2 to TRBJ2-3; maybe TRBD1 (5 bases). The CDR3 length is 14 residues. V shed 3 bases and J shed 5 bases, with 12 bases lying between them. Germline loops: CDR1 SGHAT, CDR2 FQNNGV.

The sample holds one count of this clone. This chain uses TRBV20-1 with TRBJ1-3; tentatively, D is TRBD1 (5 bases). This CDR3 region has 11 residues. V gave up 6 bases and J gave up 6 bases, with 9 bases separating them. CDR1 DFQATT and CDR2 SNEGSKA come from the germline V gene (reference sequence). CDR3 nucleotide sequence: TGCAGTGCCGAGGGGCAAAACACCATATATTTT. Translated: CSAEGQNTIYF.

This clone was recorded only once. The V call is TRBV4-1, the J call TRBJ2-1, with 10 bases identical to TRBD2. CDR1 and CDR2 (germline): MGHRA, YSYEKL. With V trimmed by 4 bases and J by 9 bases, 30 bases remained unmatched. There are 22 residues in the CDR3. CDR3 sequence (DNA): TGCGCCAGCAGCCTCCTCATCCCCTCCAGGCTAGCGGGAGAGAGACTTAGTGGTGAGCAGTTCTTC. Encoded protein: CASSLLIPSRLAGERLSGEQFF.

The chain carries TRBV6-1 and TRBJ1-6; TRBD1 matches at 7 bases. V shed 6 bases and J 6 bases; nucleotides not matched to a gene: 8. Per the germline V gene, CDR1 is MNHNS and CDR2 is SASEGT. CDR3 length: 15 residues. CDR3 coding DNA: TGTGCCAGCAGGGGGACAGACAGATCTAATTCACCCCTCCACTTT. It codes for CASRGTDRSNSPLHF.

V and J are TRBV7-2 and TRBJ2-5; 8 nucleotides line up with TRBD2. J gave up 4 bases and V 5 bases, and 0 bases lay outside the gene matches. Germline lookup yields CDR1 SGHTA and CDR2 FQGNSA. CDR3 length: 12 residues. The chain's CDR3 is CASSRGGETQYF. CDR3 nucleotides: TGTGCCAGCAGCCGGGGGGGAGAGACCCAGTACTTC.

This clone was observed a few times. DNA of the CDR3: TGTGCCAGCAGTCCTCAACAAGGGAAGAACACTGAAGCTTTCTTT. Amino acids: CASSPQQGKNTEAFF. This chain links TRBV2 with TRBJ1-1; D is unresolved. Trimming took off 5 bases at V and 1 base at J, with 14 bases between the two ends. Germline loops: CDR1 SNHLY, CDR2 FYNNEI. This CDR3 has 15 amino acids.

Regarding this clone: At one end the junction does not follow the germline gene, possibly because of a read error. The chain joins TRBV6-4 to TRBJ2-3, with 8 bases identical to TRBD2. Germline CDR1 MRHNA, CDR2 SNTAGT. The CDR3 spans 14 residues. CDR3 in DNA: TGTGCCAGCAGTGACGCAGCGGGAGCAGATATGCAGTATTTT. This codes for CASSDAAGADMQYF.

CDR3 residues: CASHTGDGHGEKLFF. DNA for the CDR3: TGTGCCAGCCACACGGGAGACGGCCACGGGGAAAAACTGTTTTTT. This chain connects TRBV19 to TRBJ1-4; no clear D gene. The V and J ends lost 9 bases and 8 bases respectively, with 22 bases between them. Per germline, CDR1 LNHDA and CDR2 SQIVND (reference sequence). This CDR3 contains 15 residues.

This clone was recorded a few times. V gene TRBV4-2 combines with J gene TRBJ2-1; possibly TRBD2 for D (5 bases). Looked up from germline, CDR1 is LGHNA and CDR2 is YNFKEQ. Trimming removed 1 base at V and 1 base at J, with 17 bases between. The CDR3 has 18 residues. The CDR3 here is CASSQVFSRAWSYNEQFF. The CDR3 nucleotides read TGTGCCAGCAGCCAAGTTTTTTCGAGGGCCTGGTCCTACAATGAGCAGTTCTTC.

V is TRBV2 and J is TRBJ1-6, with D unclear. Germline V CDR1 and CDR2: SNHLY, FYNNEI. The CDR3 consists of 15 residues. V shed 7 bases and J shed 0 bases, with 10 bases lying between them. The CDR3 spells CASNSLTSYNSPLHF. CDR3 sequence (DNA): TGTGCCAGCAATAGCCTGACCTCCTATAATTCACCCCTCCACTTT. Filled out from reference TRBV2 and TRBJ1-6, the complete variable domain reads EPEVTQTPSHQVTQMGQEVILRCVPISNHLYFYWYRQILGQKVEFLVSFYNNEISEKSEIFDDQFSVERPDGSNFTLKIRSTKLEDSAMYFCASNSLTSYNSPLHFGNGTRLTVT.

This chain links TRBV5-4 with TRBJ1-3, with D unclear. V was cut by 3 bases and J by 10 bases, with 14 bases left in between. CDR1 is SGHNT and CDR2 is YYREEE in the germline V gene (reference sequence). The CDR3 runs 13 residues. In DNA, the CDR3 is TGTGCCAGCAGCTCCCCGGCCGAAAGGACCATATATTTT. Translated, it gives CASSSPAERTIYF.

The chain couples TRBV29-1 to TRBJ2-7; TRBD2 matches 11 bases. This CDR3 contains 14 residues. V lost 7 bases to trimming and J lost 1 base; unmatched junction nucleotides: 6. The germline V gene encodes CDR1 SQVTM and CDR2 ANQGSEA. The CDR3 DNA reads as TGCAGCGGTATGGGACTAGCGGATTCCTACGAGCAGTACTTC. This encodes CSGMGLADSYEQYF.

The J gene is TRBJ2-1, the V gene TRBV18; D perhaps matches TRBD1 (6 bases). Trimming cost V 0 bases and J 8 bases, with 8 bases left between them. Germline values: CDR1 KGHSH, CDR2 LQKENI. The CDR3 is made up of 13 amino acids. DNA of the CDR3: TGTGCCAGCTCACCACCGGGGGCCCATGAGCAGTTCTTC. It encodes CASSPPGAHEQFF.

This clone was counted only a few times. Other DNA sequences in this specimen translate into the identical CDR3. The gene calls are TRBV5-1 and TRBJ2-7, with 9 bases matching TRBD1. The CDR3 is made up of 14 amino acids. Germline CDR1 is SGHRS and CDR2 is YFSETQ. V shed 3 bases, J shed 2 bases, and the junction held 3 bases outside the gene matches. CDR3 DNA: TGCGCCAGCAGCTCCCGACAGGGGGCCTACGAGCAGTACTTC. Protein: CASSSRQGAYEQYF.

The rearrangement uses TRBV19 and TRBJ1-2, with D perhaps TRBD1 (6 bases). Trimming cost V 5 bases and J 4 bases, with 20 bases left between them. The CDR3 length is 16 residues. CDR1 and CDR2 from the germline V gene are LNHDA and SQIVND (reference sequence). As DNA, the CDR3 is TGTGCCAGTAGTTATAGACAACAGGGCGGGAGCTATGGCTACACCTTC. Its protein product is CASSYRQQGGSYGYTF.

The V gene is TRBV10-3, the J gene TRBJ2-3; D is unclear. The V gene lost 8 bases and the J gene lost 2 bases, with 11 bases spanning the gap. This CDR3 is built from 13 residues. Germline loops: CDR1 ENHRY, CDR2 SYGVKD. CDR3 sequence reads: CAILSRTTDTQYF. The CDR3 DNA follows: TGTGCCATCCTATCCAGAACCACAGATACGCAGTATTTT.